What follows describes a single TCR beta chain. No antigen is known for it. The data are from a study of cytomegalovirus exposure and HLA in healthy donors. Vbeta (60) and Jbeta (13) primers were used in the PCR. Here immunoSEQ multiplex PCR was the method, and the copy in TCRdb shows in-frame clones only, minus some. The table shows more than 120,000 clones, with 70% to 85% occurring only once. The V end lost 6 bases, the J end lost 6 bases, and 12 bases lay between the germline ends. The CDR3 spans 13 residues. CDR1 and CDR2 (germline): SGHTA, FQGTGA. Study-wide results and limits: Researchers reported in a later analysis that a missense DCLRE1C variant was tied to TCR beta V- and J-gene trimming.

This TCR derives from a male donor in good health and CMV-seronegative. Material: PBMCs. This rearrangement joins TRBV7-3 to TRBJ2-1, with D perhaps matching TRBD2 (5 bases). The CDR3, as DNA: TGTGCCAGCAGGTCACTAGGATCCAATGAGCAGTTCTTC. The encoded protein is CASRSLGSNEQFF.